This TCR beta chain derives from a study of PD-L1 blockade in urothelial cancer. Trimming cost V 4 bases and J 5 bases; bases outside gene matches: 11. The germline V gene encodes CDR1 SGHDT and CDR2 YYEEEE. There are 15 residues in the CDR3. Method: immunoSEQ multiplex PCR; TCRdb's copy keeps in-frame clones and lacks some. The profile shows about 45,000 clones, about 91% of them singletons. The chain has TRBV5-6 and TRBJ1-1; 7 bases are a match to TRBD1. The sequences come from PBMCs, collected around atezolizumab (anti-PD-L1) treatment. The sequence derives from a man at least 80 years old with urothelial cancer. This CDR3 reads CASSGDLQGWTEAFF. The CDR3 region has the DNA TGTGCCAGCAGCGGGGATTTACAGGGGTGGACTGAAGCTTTCTTT.